The 8 T cell receptor beta chains in this list originate from one sample, sequenced in a study of blood T cell repertoires in COVID-19 (dated by TCRdb to the early 2020s). Library preparation employed the immunoSEQ multiplex PCR assay. TCRdb holds this immuneACCESS table with in-frame rearrangements only. Some clones are missing; in checked studies, unresolved V genes explain under half, and the rest has no known cause. A total of 100,000 to 120,000 clones appear in this sample, 75% to 90% of them only once. Together, the top ten hold about 5.5% of the sample. Input material: peripheral blood. These receptors came from an older woman with COVID-19, enrolled during active disease.

The gene calls are TRBV6-2 or TRBV6-3 and TRBJ2-2; D perhaps matches TRBD2 (7 bases). The germline V gene has CDR1 MNHEY and CDR2 SVGEGT. Between the trimmed V and J ends, which lost 2 bases and 6 bases, there was a span of 19 bases. There are 17 residues in the CDR3. CDR3: CASSYLPLGGHAGELFF. DNA of the CDR3: TGTGCCAGCAGTTACCTCCCGCTCGGGGGGCATGCCGGGGAGCTGTTTTTT.

The chain recombines TRBV19 with TRBJ2-3; 7 bases match TRBD1. Trimming removed 3 bases from V and 2 bases from J; junction bases left unmatched: 2. The germline V gene has CDR1 LNHDA and CDR2 SQIVND (reference sequence). The CDR3 contains 14 residues. As DNA, the CDR3 is TGTGCCAGTAGTATGGGACAGTACACAGATACGCAGTATTTT. This translates into CASSMGQYTDTQYF.

The chain employs TRBV5-1 and TRBJ2-5; a weak D match, TRBD2 (5 bases). The CDR3 is made up of 14 amino acids. The ends were cut back, 0 bases at V and 5 bases at J, with 11 bases in the middle. Germline V gives CDR1 SGHRS, CDR2 YFSETQ. The CDR3 loop is CASSLDEGRETQYF. The CDR3 DNA follows: TGCGCCAGCAGCTTGGATGAGGGCCGGGAGACCCAGTACTTC. Using reference TRBV5-1 and TRBJ2-5 for the parts outside the CDR3, the full variable domain is KAGVTQTPRYLIKTRGQQVTLSCSPISGHRSVSWYQQTPGQGLQFLFEYFSETQRNKGNFPGRFSGRQFSNSRSEMNVSTLELGDSALYLCASSLDEGRETQYFGPGTRLLVL.

The V call is TRBV4-1, the J call TRBJ2-1; unclear D gene. Germline V lookup: CDR1 MGHRA, CDR2 YSYEKL. The CDR3 runs 13 residues. The ends were cut back, 8 bases at V and 6 bases at J, with 14 bases in the middle. Here the CDR3 reads CASFDFGRNEQFF. The CDR3 nucleotides read TGCGCCAGCTTCGATTTTGGCCGCAATGAGCAGTTCTTC.

The rearrangement links TRBV10-1 to TRBJ2-7; 9 positions match TRBD2. The CDR3 length is 13 residues. V shed 4 bases, J shed 9 bases, and the junction held 7 bases outside the gene matches. The germline CDR1 and CDR2 sequences are WNHNN and SYGVQD (reference sequence). This CDR3 is CASSARTAGGQYF. CDR3 nucleotide sequence: TGCGCCAGCAGTGCGAGGACAGCGGGGGGGCAGTACTTC.

The chain links TRBV5-8 to TRBJ2-1; TRBD2 aligns across 10 bases. Germline CDR1 reads SGHTS; CDR2 reads YDEGEE. This CDR3 comprises 17 residues. Trimming removed 0 bases from V and 9 bases from J; junction bases left unmatched: 12. The CDR3 protein is CASSLAEGKRGGVEQFF. The CDR3 DNA is TGTGCCAGCAGCTTGGCAGAAGGGAAGCGGGGGGGAGTTGAGCAGTTCTTC.

There are many counts of this clone. The same CDR3 arises from other DNA sequences in this sample as well. The chain has TRBV7-9 and TRBJ1-1, with D possibly being TRBD1 (5 bases). V lost 3 bases, J lost 3 bases, and 8 bases lay in between. In germline, CDR1 is SEHNR, CDR2 FQNEAQ (reference sequence). There are 13 residues in the CDR3. As DNA, the CDR3 is TGTGCCAGCAGCTTGGGGCAACACACTGAAGCTTTCTTT. Translated, it gives CASSLGQHTEAFF. The entire variable domain, with the rest obtained from reference TRBV7-9 and TRBJ1-1, is as follows: DTGVSQNPRHKITKRGQNVTFRCDPISEHNRLYWYRQTLGQGPEFLTYFQNEAQLEKSRLLSDRFSAERPKGSFSTLEIQRTEQGDSAMYLCASSLGQHTEAFFGQGTRLTVV.

This chain links TRBV6-6 with TRBJ2-2; 9 bases fit TRBD1. The CDR3 has 17 residues. Germline CDR1 reads MNHNY; CDR2 reads SVGAGI (reference sequence). Trimming took 5 bases from V and 2 from J; bases not matched to a gene: 9. The CDR3 loop reads CASSRPGQGVNTGELFF. In nucleotides, the CDR3 is TGTGCCAGCAGTCGTCCGGGACAGGGAGTAAACACCGGGGAGCTGTTTTTT.